This TCR beta chain was captured by sequencing in a study of metastatic and nonmetastatic thyroid tumors. At the level of the study: For malignant and benign thyroid patients, tumor or nodule tissue and blood were the sources whose repertoires were compared. Study results and limitations: For both blood and tumor, malignant thyroid tumors reportedly showed significantly higher TCR beta diversity than benign nodules did.

Per the original methods: The study took CDR3 differences across clinicopathological groups and made a distant-metastasis classifier for papillary thyroid cancer from them. TCRdb re-clonotyped the PCR reads through MiXCR. These V and J calls rely on TCRdb rather than the paper's analysis. The profile covers some 45,000 clones, with roughly 15% appearing a single time and about 20% taken by the ten largest. Ahead of thyroid surgery, no patient had received treatment of any kind. This clone was counted at least ten times. No antigen is known for it. The germline CDR1 and CDR2 sequences are SGHNT and YYREEE (reference sequence). This CDR3 has 14 amino acids. V dropped 0 bases and J dropped 1; count of bases not matched to a gene: 1.

The sequence was collected from a female donor with papillary thyroid cancer or a benign thyroid nodule (not recorded which). Some clones in this sample may be carry-over from other donors' samples. This chain links TRBV5-4 with TRBJ2-7; 7 bases fit TRBD2. Sequenced: blood. The CDR3 DNA sequence: TGTGCCAGCAGCTTGGTTAGCGGGTCCTACGAGCAGTACTTC. Translation: CASSLVSGSYEQYF. The full variable domain, completed using reference TRBV5-4 and TRBJ2-7, is ETGVTQSPTHLIKTRGQQVTLRCSSQSGHNTVSWYQQALGQGPQFIFQYYREEENGRGNFPPRFSGLQFPNYSSELNVNALELDDSALYLCASSLVSGSYEQYFGPGTRLTVT.